One sample yielded the 6 T cell receptor beta chains listed below, sequenced in a study of identical twins. TCRdb itself ran the 5' RACE reads through MiXCR, one entry per CDR3 protein. The profile covers roughly 710,000 distinct CDR3 sequences, with roughly 6% appearing a single time and around 2% taken by the ten largest. Sequenced material: naive T cells sorted from blood. These receptors originate from a man between 18 and 35 years old in good health.

The chain carries TRBV20-1 and TRBJ2-7, with unresolved D. The CDR3 has 13 amino acids. With 6 bases removed from V and 0 bases from J, the gap between germline ends came to 12 bases. In germline, CDR1 is DFQATT, CDR2 SNEGSKA (reference sequence). The CDR3 region has the DNA TGCAGTGCCTCCCGGCCGGGCTCCTACGAGCAGTACTTC. Translated: CSASRPGSYEQYF.

This clonotype has ten or more counts. This rearrangement joins TRBV13 to TRBJ2-7; 9 nucleotides agree with TRBD1. Germline V gives CDR1 PRHDT, CDR2 FYEKMQ (reference sequence). The V segment lost 5 bases and the J segment 3 bases; nucleotides outside the gene matches: 5. This CDR3 comprises 14 residues. CDR3 loop: CASSVGQGNYEQYF. The DNA of the CDR3 is TGTGCCAGCAGCGTGGGACAGGGAAACTACGAGCAGTACTTC.

This clonotype was seen more than once but under ten times. The chain joins TRBV5-1 to TRBJ2-7; tentatively, D is TRBD2 (6 bases). The CDR3 is 12 amino acids. V was trimmed by 4 bases and J by 11 bases, leaving 16 bases between them. From germline, CDR1 is SGHRS and CDR2 YFSETQ. The CDR3 spells CASSQDRGIEYF. The CDR3 DNA reads as TGCGCCAGCAGCCAGGATCGGGGGATTGAGTACTTC.

The chain joins TRBV7-9 to TRBJ1-6, with a weak D call TRBD1 (6 bases). CDR3 length equals 17 residues. CDR1 is SEHNR, CDR2 FQNEAQ, per germline (reference sequence). Trimming pared 3 bases from V and 8 bases from J, leaving 20 bases between. The CDR3: CASSFFRLGAVDSPLHF. CDR3 nucleotides: TGTGCCAGCAGCTTCTTCCGTCTGGGGGCCGTGGATTCACCCCTCCACTTT. The variable domain in full, with the rest retrieved from reference TRBV7-9 and TRBJ1-6, is DTGVSQNPRHKITKRGQNVTFRCDPISEHNRLYWYRQTLGQGPEFLTYFQNEAQLEKSRLLSDRFSAERPKGSFSTLEIQRTEQGDSAMYLCASSFFRLGAVDSPLHFGNGTRLTVT.

The chain links TRBV28 to TRBJ2-7; D gene uncertain. Germline V CDR1 and CDR2: MDHEN, SYDVKM. The CDR3 loop spans 16 amino acids. The V end lost 5 bases, the J end lost 7 bases, and 24 bases lay between the germline ends. The chain's CDR3 is CASSPRPLGRSWEQYF. CDR3 DNA: TGTGCCAGCAGTCCCCGACCGCTAGGACGGTCATGGGAGCAGTACTTC.

This clonotype was counted at least ten times. The chain employs TRBV24-1 and TRBJ2-5, with D possibly being TRBD1 (6 bases). CDR1 and CDR2 (germline): KGHDR, SFDVKD. V was trimmed by 5 bases and J by 2 bases, leaving 8 bases between them. CDR3 length: 13 residues. In DNA, the CDR3 is TGTGCCACCAGTGGACAGGCACAAGAGACCCAGTACTTC. Its protein product is CATSGQAQETQYF.